The present TCR beta chain was sequenced within a study of cytomegalovirus exposure and HLA in healthy donors. Study information: Around 77 million unique TCRs from HLA-typed donors made up an early data release. Caucasian-associated ancestry cluster membership applied to about four fifths of about 370 genotyped donors.

Germline CDR1 and CDR2: LNHDA and SQIVND (reference sequence). V lost 4 bases to trimming and J lost 4 bases, with 17 bases between them. There are 15 residues in the CDR3. PCR used 60 Vbeta primers and 13 Jbeta primers. Assay: immunoSEQ multiplex PCR; the TCRdb copy retains only in-frame clones and omits some. The sample lists around 30,000 clones; around 87% were seen once. Input material: PBMCs. The clonotype originates from a boy younger than 18 in good health and CMV-seronegative. The gene calls are TRBV19 and TRBJ2-7, with D maybe TRBD2 (6 bases). CDR3 amino acids: CASSREGGKGYEQYF. CDR3 bases: TGTGCCAGTAGTAGAGAAGGAGGGAAAGGTTACGAGCAGTACTTC.